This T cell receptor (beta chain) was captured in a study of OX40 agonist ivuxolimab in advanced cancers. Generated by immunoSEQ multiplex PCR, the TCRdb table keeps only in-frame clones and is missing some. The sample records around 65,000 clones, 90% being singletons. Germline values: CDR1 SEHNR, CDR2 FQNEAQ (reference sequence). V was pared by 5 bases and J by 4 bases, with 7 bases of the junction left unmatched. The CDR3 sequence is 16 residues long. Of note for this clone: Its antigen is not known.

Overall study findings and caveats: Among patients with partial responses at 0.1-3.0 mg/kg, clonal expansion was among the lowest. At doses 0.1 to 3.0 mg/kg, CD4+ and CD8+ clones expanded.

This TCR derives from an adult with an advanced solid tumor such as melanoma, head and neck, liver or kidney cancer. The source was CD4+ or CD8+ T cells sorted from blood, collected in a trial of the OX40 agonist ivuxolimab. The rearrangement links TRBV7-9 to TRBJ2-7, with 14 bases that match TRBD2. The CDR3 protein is CASSGGTSGRMYEQYF. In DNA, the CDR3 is TGTGCCAGCAGCGGGGGGACTAGCGGGAGAATGTACGAGCAGTACTTC.